One sample yielded the 3 T cell receptor beta chains listed below, sequenced in a study of PD-L1 blockade in urothelial cancer. Libraries were prepared by immunoSEQ multiplex PCR; TCRdb keeps only in-frame clonotypes and omits some of them. The sample has about 110,000 clones, approximately 86% seen once. Source: PBMCs, taken around atezolizumab (anti-PD-L1) treatment. The source is a man in his fifties with urothelial cancer.

The chain is built from TRBV28 and TRBJ1-5; D is uncertain. Germline V gene lookup returns CDR1 MDHEN and CDR2 SYDVKM. The CDR3 spans 16 residues. The V end was cut by 5 bases, the J end by 0 bases, with 14 bases between. The CDR3 loop is CASSPPTVYSNQPQHF. The CDR3 DNA reads TGTGCCAGCAGTCCCCCCACAGTTTATAGCAATCAGCCCCAGCATTTT.

Here the CDR3 DNA reads TGCGCCAGCAGCTTGCCGGGACTAGCGGGAGGCCCTATTGTGGATGAGCAGTTCTTC. Encoded protein: CASSLPGLAGGPIVDEQFF. The chain uses TRBV5-1 and TRBJ2-1, with 15 bases aligning to TRBD2. The CDR3 spans 19 residues. Germline CDR1 is SGHRS and CDR2 is YFSETQ. The ends lost 1 base at V and 8 bases at J; junction bases unmatched: 13.

The gene calls are TRBV4-2 and TRBJ2-7; a weak D match, TRBD1 (6 bases). The germline gives CDR1 LGHNA, CDR2 YNFKEQ. V was cut by 0 bases and J by 4 bases, with 10 bases left in between. The CDR3 runs 14 residues. The CDR3 spells CASSQDQRGYEQYF. The CDR3 DNA follows: TGTGCCAGCAGCCAAGATCAGAGGGGGTACGAGCAGTACTTC.